These 12 T cell receptor beta chains originate from one sample sequenced in a study of blood T cell repertoires in COVID-19. Sequenced by immunoSEQ multiplex PCR; TCRdb stores in-frame clones only, minus some. Of about 77,000 clones listed, about 87% are singletons. Sequenced sample: peripheral blood. These receptors were obtained from a woman of 80 years or more with acute or convalescent COVID-19.

The chain carries TRBV5-6 and TRBJ2-7; D perhaps matches TRBD1 (5 bases). CDR1 is SGHDT and CDR2 is YYEEEE in the germline V gene. Trimming left V 4 bases short and J 3 bases short, with 11 bases between. This CDR3 has 13 residues. The CDR3 region is CASSLTVDYEQYF. The CDR3 DNA is TGTGCCAGCAGCCTGACAGTAGACTACGAGCAGTACTTC.

This chain joins TRBV15 and TRBJ1-1; TRBD1 aligns across 8 bases. The CDR3 has 14 amino acids. Germline-derived CDR1 and CDR2 are LNHNV and YYDKDF (reference sequence). J was trimmed by 11 bases and V by 5 bases; bases with no gene match: 13. This chain's CDR3 is CATSSGTGPRVAFF. The CDR3 nucleotides are TGTGCCACCAGCTCAGGGACAGGCCCTCGCGTGGCTTTCTTT.

This chain uses TRBV6-1 with TRBJ2-4; TRBD2 aligns across 9 bases. Germline values: CDR1 MNHNS, CDR2 SASEGT. The CDR3 is made up of 19 amino acids. V lost 3 bases to trimming and J lost 0 bases; unmatched junction nucleotides: 12. In nucleotides, the CDR3 is TGTGCCAGCAGTGACCTGGAGACTAGCGGAAGACTAGCCAAAAACATTCAGTACTTC. Translation: CASSDLETSGRLAKNIQYF.

This clone was seen a single time. The J gene is TRBJ2-7, the V gene TRBV15; 8 positions match TRBD2. CDR1 and CDR2 from the germline V gene are LNHNV and YYDKDF (reference sequence). Trimming removed 1 base from V and 6 bases from J; junction bases left unmatched: 8. This CDR3 comprises 15 residues. In DNA form, the CDR3 reads TGTGCCACCAGCAGAGCCCAGCCGGGGGGGGGCGAGCAGTACTTC. The encoded protein is CATSRAQPGGGEQYF.

This chain connects TRBV5-6 to TRBJ2-3, with D hard to call. Germline values: CDR1 SGHDT, CDR2 YYEEEE. The CDR3 covers 13 residues. V lost 3 bases to trimming and J lost 1 base, with 6 bases between them. The CDR3 protein is CASSSQGTDTQYF. As DNA, the CDR3 is TGTGCCAGCAGCTCGCAGGGCACAGATACGCAGTATTTT.

The rearrangement links TRBV7-3 to TRBJ2-1, with D possibly TRBD2 on 6 matching bases. The CDR3 is 14 amino acids. Germline assignment: CDR1 SGHTA and CDR2 FQGTGA. V was pared by 5 bases and J by 3 bases, with 11 bases between. The CDR3 bases are TGTGCCAGCAGCCCCCGGAGGGACTACAATGAGCAGTTCTTC. Amino acids: CASSPRRDYNEQFF.

This rearrangement joins TRBV2 to TRBJ2-7, with 7 bases fitting TRBD1. Germline V gives CDR1 SNHLY, CDR2 FYNNEI. The CDR3 loop spans 16 amino acids. J was trimmed by 3 bases and V by 4 bases; bases with no gene match: 12. In DNA form, the CDR3 reads TGTGCCAGCAGTGCTCATGGGGACAGAGGGGGCTACGAGCAGTACTTC. Protein: CASSAHGDRGGYEQYF.

The chain recombines TRBV24-1 with TRBJ2-7; 11 bases are a match to TRBD1. V shed 4 bases and J 7 bases; nucleotides not matched to a gene: 5. The germline CDR1 and CDR2 sequences are KGHDR and SFDVKD. The CDR3 loop spans 14 amino acids. This chain's CDR3 is CATSEGTGGGEQYF. DNA of the CDR3: TGTGCCACCAGTGAGGGGACAGGGGGAGGGGAGCAGTACTTC.

As concerns this clone: The sample contains more than one DNA sequence encoding this CDR3. V gene TRBV7-2 combines with J gene TRBJ2-3; TRBD2 agrees at 8 bases. V trimming: 1 base; J trimming: 4 bases; junction bases outside the gene matches: 1. Germline V gives CDR1 SGHTA, CDR2 FQGNSA. This CDR3 region has 14 residues. In DNA, the CDR3 is TGTGCCAGCAGCTTAGGACTAGCGTCAGATACGCAGTATTTT. The encoded protein is CASSLGLASDTQYF.

The chain uses TRBV9 and TRBJ2-3, with TRBD2 identical over 11 bases. The germline V gene encodes CDR1 SGDLS and CDR2 YYNGEE. V lost 4 bases, J lost 11 bases, and 6 bases stayed unmatched. The CDR3 spans 13 residues. The CDR3 here is CASSPGLAELQYF. DNA of the CDR3: TGTGCCAGCAGCCCGGGACTAGCGGAGCTGCAGTATTTT.

The chain joins TRBV19 to TRBJ2-7; perhaps TRBD1 as D (6 bases). The CDR3 has 14 residues. V lost 9 bases and J 4 bases, leaving 19 bases between the germline ends. Germline V CDR1 and CDR2: LNHDA, SQIVND (reference sequence). CDR3 coding DNA: TGTGCCAGCCGAAAGGGGGTGGGGGCTTACGAGCAGTACTTC. Protein product: CASRKGVGAYEQYF.

This chain joins TRBV7-3 and TRBJ2-1; 8 bases line up with TRBD2. The CDR3 extends over 16 amino acids. Trimming removed 5 bases from V and 3 bases from J; junction bases left unmatched: 9. Germline loops: CDR1 SGHTA, CDR2 FQGTGA. CDR3 coding DNA: TGTGCCAGCAGCACGAAAGGGGCGGGAGGCTACAATGAGCAGTTCTTC. It yields the protein CASSTKGAGGYNEQFF.